This paragraph reports one T cell receptor (beta chain). This specimen comes from a study of blood T cells in healthy people across ages. Germline CDR1 MNHEY, CDR2 SMNVEV (reference sequence). The CDR3 covers 14 residues. Unmatched junction bases numbered 2, after V lost 6 bases and J lost 0 bases. Sample-barcoded 5' priming and a J-beta primer mix drove a second PCR of about 6 to 12 cycles. TCRdb reprocessed the 5' RACE reads via MiXCR and lists one record per CDR3 protein. The sample includes a few hundred thousand distinct CDR3 sequences, over 25% of them seen just once. These sequences were also reported in another study, on T cells of mothers and their children.

The chain has TRBV27 and TRBJ2-3; 8 bases are shared with TRBD1. Sequenced: blood. This clonotype was sampled from a boy between 2 and 10 years old in good health. The CDR3 loop reads CASRYRGSTDTQYF. In DNA form, the CDR3 reads TGTGCCAGCAGATACAGGGGGAGCACAGATACGCAGTATTTT.